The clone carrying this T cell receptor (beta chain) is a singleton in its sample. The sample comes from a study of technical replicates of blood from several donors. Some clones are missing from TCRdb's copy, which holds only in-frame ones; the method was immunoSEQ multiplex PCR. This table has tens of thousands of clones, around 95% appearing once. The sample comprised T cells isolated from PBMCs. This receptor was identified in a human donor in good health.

This CDR3 reads CASSPGLALYEQYF. CDR3 bases: TGTGCCAGCAGTCCGGGACTAGCGCTCTACGAGCAGTACTTC. This chain connects TRBV27 to TRBJ2-7, with 10 bases that match TRBD2. Germline CDR1 and CDR2: MNHEY and SMNVEV (reference sequence). With 5 bases clipped from V and 3 bases from J, the junction kept 4 bases outside the gene matches. This CDR3 has 14 residues.